The 6 T cell receptor beta chains below all came from one sample that was sequenced in a study of technical replicates of blood from a few donors. Assay used: immunoSEQ multiplex PCR; TCRdb lists only in-frame clones, some missing. The sample has 11,000 or so clones, 94% seen once. Sequenced: PBMCs. Receptors were obtained from a human donor in good health.

This chain uses TRBV11-2 with TRBJ2-1; 7 bases are a match to TRBD2. Trimming took 2 bases from V and 6 from J; bases not matched to a gene: 7. This CDR3 has 15 amino acids. The germline gives CDR1 SGHAT, CDR2 FQNNGV. CDR3 coding DNA: TGTGCCAGCAGCTTACAAGGCGGGAGAATCAATGAGCAGTTCTTC. Translating gives CASSLQGGRINEQFF.

V gene TRBV7-2 combines with J gene TRBJ2-3, with 8 bases matching TRBD2. V was pared by 2 bases and J by 4 bases, with 5 bases of the junction left unmatched. The CDR3 spans 15 residues. Per germline, CDR1 SGHTA and CDR2 FQGNSA. In nucleotides, the CDR3 is TGTGCCAGCAGCTTATCAGGACTAGCTGCAGATACGCAGTATTTT. Protein: CASSLSGLAADTQYF.

The chain combines TRBV5-4 with TRBJ1-1, with D perhaps TRBD1 (6 bases). Germline V lookup: CDR1 SGHNT, CDR2 YYREEE (reference sequence). Trimming took 0 bases from V and 1 from J, leaving 16 bases between them. The CDR3 is 17 residues long. CDR3 region: CASSLGLRRGRNTEAFF. In DNA form, the CDR3 reads TGTGCCAGCAGCTTGGGGCTCCGAAGGGGGAGGAACACTGAAGCTTTCTTT.

V gene TRBV7-8 combines with J gene TRBJ2-7, with 7 bases fitting TRBD2. CDR1 and CDR2 (germline): SGHVS, FQNEAQ. CDR3 size: 18 residues. Losses at the gene ends were 1 base for V and 2 bases for J; bases not matched to a gene: 14. The CDR3 protein is CASSLVETTRAGTYEQYF. The CDR3 coding sequence is TGTGCCAGCAGCTTAGTCGAGACGACTAGAGCGGGAACCTACGAGCAGTACTTC.

V usage is TRBV5-1 and J usage is TRBJ2-5; weak D call: TRBD1 (6 bases). CDR1 and CDR2 from the germline V gene are SGHRS and YFSETQ. V dropped 4 bases and J dropped 4 bases, with 20 bases sitting between them. The CDR3 covers 16 residues. The CDR3 coding sequence is TGCGCCAGCAGCCAATCAGGTGGGGGCCTCGGAGAGACCCAGTACTTC. Amino acids: CASSQSGGGLGETQYF.

This clone was observed a few times. The chain has TRBV4-1 and TRBJ2-7; TRBD1 might be the D (6 bases). Germline V lookup: CDR1 MGHRA, CDR2 YSYEKL. V was trimmed by 0 bases and J by 1 base, leaving 13 bases between them. The CDR3 covers 16 residues. In DNA, the CDR3 is TGCGCCAGCAGCCAAGATGAGGGGGTTGGATCCTACGAGCAGTACTTC. It specifies CASSQDEGVGSYEQYF.